This is a list of T cell receptor beta chains from one sample in a study of regulatory T cells in long-lasting Graves disease. MiXCR was run by TCRdb on the multiplex PCR reads, yielding one entry per CDR3 protein. The data contain 450,000 or so distinct CDR3 sequences, 20% to 25% of them seen just once; the ten biggest clones take up over 7.5%. The starting material was peripheral blood mononuclear cells (PBMCs), obtained when the disease was refractory, from a patient treated with antithyroid drugs. All receptors come from a female donor with Graves disease. The CDR3 runs from the conserved cysteine through the conserved F or W. The D gene is left open where the match is weak. Not all rows give a size; the values are once, few, many and, for expanded clones, a class.

CDR3 length: 14; J gene: TRBJ2-7; V gene: TRBV28; D gene: TRBD2; clone size: -; CDR3 protein: CASTPAGVLGEQYF; CDR3 DNA: TGTGCCAGCACCCCAGCGGGAGTCCTGGGGGAGCAGTACTTC
CDR3 length: 13; J gene: TRBJ2-6; V gene: TRBV12-3/TRBV12-4; D gene: -; clone size: -; CDR3 protein: CASSLQGFNVLTF; CDR3 DNA: TGTGCCAGCAGTTTACAGGGTTTCAACGTCCTGACTTTC
CDR3 length: 14; J gene: TRBJ2-7; V gene: TRBV20-1; D gene: TRBD2; clone size: few; CDR3 protein: CSVRGQRELNEQYF; CDR3 DNA: TGCAGTGTAAGAGGTCAGCGGGAGCTAAACGAGCAGTACTTC
CDR3 length: 16; J gene: TRBJ1-2; V gene: TRBV19; D gene: TRBD1; clone size: -; CDR3 protein: CASSTQQGAWDYGYTF; CDR3 DNA: TGTGCCAGTAGTACGCAACAGGGGGCATGGGACTATGGCTACACCTTC
CDR3 length: 12; J gene: TRBJ2-7; V gene: TRBV18; D gene: TRBD1; clone size: few; CDR3 protein: CASSGQGHEQYF; CDR3 DNA: TGTGCCAGCTCCGGACAGGGCCACGAGCAGTACTTC
CDR3 length: 15; J gene: TRBJ2-7; V gene: TRBV2; D gene: -; clone size: many; CDR3 protein: CASRGIRDASYEQYF; CDR3 DNA: TGTGCCAGCAGGGGCATCAGGGACGCGAGCTACGAGCAGTACTTC
CDR3 length: 16; J gene: TRBJ2-5; V gene: TRBV7-2; D gene: -; clone size: few; CDR3 protein: CASSPGSGPKLRTQYF; CDR3 DNA: TGTGCCAGCAGCCCCGGGTCGGGGCCCAAACTGAGGACCCAGTACTTC
CDR3 length: 16; J gene: TRBJ2-4; V gene: TRBV28; D gene: -; clone size: few; CDR3 protein: CASSLTPNLAKNIQYF; CDR3 DNA: TGTGCCAGCAGCCTGACACCAAATTTAGCCAAAAACATTCAGTACTTC
CDR3 length: 16; J gene: TRBJ2-7; V gene: TRBV11-2; D gene: TRBD2; clone size: many; CDR3 protein: CASSLALRLAVYEQYF; CDR3 DNA: TGTGCCAGCAGCTTAGCCTTAAGACTAGCGGTGTACGAGCAGTACTTC
CDR3 length: 14; J gene: TRBJ2-7; V gene: TRBV7-2; D gene: -; clone size: few; CDR3 protein: CASSLVHATYEQYF; CDR3 DNA: TGTGCCAGCAGCTTAGTCCACGCTACCTACGAGCAGTACTTC
CDR3 length: 15; J gene: TRBJ1-1; V gene: TRBV19; D gene: -; clone size: -; CDR3 protein: CASSTPGQENTEAFF; CDR3 DNA: TGTGCCAGTAGTACCCCCGGGCAGGAGAACACTGAAGCTTTCTTT
CDR3 length: 13; J gene: TRBJ2-7; V gene: TRBV5-1; D gene: -; clone size: few; CDR3 protein: CASSLELGGEQYF; CDR3 DNA: TGCGCCAGCAGCTTGGAATTGGGAGGCGAGCAGTACTTC
CDR3 length: 17; J gene: TRBJ2-7; V gene: TRBV9; D gene: -; clone size: -; CDR3 protein: CASSVEDTGFGGYEQYF; CDR3 DNA: TGTGCCAGCAGCGTAGAAGACACAGGGTTCGGTGGCTACGAGCAGTACTTC
CDR3 length: 17; J gene: TRBJ1-1; V gene: TRBV6-5; D gene: -; clone size: few; CDR3 protein: CASSYSWPGAMNTEAFF; CDR3 DNA: TGTGCCAGCAGTTACTCGTGGCCGGGAGCCATGAACACTGAAGCTTTCTTT
CDR3 length: 15; J gene: TRBJ1-1; V gene: TRBV2; D gene: -; clone size: many; CDR3 protein: CASSEANFRNTEAFF; CDR3 DNA: TGTGCCAGCAGTGAAGCTAATTTCAGGAACACTGAAGCTTTCTTT
CDR3 length: 15; J gene: TRBJ2-3; V gene: TRBV5-1; D gene: -; clone size: -; CDR3 protein: CASRAGTASSDTQYF; CDR3 DNA: TGCGCCAGTAGAGCCGGGACGGCGTCCTCCGATACGCAGTATTTT
CDR3 length: 15; J gene: TRBJ2-7; V gene: TRBV28; D gene: TRBD1; clone size: -; CDR3 protein: CASRKSGQGIYEQYF; CDR3 DNA: TGTGCCAGCAGGAAGTCGGGACAGGGTATCTACGAGCAGTACTTC
CDR3 length: 16; J gene: TRBJ2-1; V gene: TRBV27; D gene: TRBD1; clone size: many; CDR3 protein: CASSLIGTGAYNEQFF; CDR3 DNA: TGTGCCAGCAGTTTAATAGGGACAGGTGCTTACAATGAGCAGTTCTTC
CDR3 length: 14; J gene: TRBJ2-7; V gene: TRBV19; D gene: TRBD1; clone size: -; CDR3 protein: CASSMAGGSYEQYF; CDR3 DNA: TGTGCCAGTAGTATGGCAGGGGGTAGTTACGAGCAGTACTTC
CDR3 length: 20; J gene: TRBJ1-6; V gene: TRBV18; D gene: TRBD1; clone size: -; CDR3 protein: CASSPLDVTGGLSYNSPLHF; CDR3 DNA: TGTGCCAGCTCACCACTTGACGTGACAGGGGGTTTGTCCTATAATTCACCCCTCCACTTT
CDR3 length: 13; J gene: TRBJ2-2; V gene: TRBV28; D gene: -; clone size: many; CDR3 protein: CASSLYLAGELFF; CDR3 DNA: TGTGCCAGCAGTCTATATTTAGCCGGGGAGCTGTTTTTT
CDR3 length: 15; J gene: TRBJ2-4; V gene: TRBV4-1; D gene: TRBD1; clone size: few; CDR3 protein: CASSPKVRQGAVGYF; CDR3 DNA: TGCGCCAGCAGCCCCAAGGTCCGACAGGGGGCTGTTGGGTACTTC
CDR3 length: 18; J gene: TRBJ1-3; V gene: TRBV5-1; D gene: -; clone size: -; CDR3 protein: CASSRPYKRRRSGNTIYF; CDR3 DNA: TGCGCCAGCAGCCGACCGTATAAACGAAGGCGCTCTGGAAACACCATATATTTT
CDR3 length: 15; J gene: TRBJ1-5; V gene: TRBV28; D gene: -; clone size: few; CDR3 protein: CASSFRYRGDQPQHF; CDR3 DNA: TGTGCCAGCAGTTTTCGGTACCGAGGAGATCAGCCCCAGCATTTT
CDR3 length: 15; J gene: TRBJ2-3; V gene: TRBV12-3/TRBV12-4; D gene: TRBD2; clone size: -; CDR3 protein: CASRRLAGVVDTQYF; CDR3 DNA: TGTGCCAGCAGGCGTCTAGCGGGAGTGGTAGATACGCAGTATTTT
CDR3 length: 14; J gene: TRBJ2-7; V gene: TRBV6-1; D gene: -; clone size: -; CDR3 protein: CASSRSEISYEQYF; CDR3 DNA: TGTGCCAGCTCAAGGAGCGAAATCTCCTACGAGCAGTACTTC
CDR3 length: 13; J gene: TRBJ2-7; V gene: TRBV30; D gene: TRBD2; clone size: many; CDR3 protein: CAWKLGGTYEQYF; CDR3 DNA: TGTGCCTGGAAACTCGGGGGGACCTACGAGCAGTACTTC
CDR3 length: 15; J gene: TRBJ2-3; V gene: TRBV19; D gene: TRBD2; clone size: few; CDR3 protein: CASSIGLADTDTQYF; CDR3 DNA: TGTGCCAGTAGTATCGGGCTAGCGGACACAGATACGCAGTATTTT